One and the same sample provided the 13 T cell receptor beta chains below, sequenced in a study of response to subunit inactivated influenza vaccine. Each CDR3 protein gets one entry after TCRdb re-called the RT-PCR reads with MiXCR. The data hold around 790,000 distinct CDR3 sequences, with around 20% observed a single time. This specimen was PBMCs from blood, taken 5 days after vaccination. The source of these receptors is a man in his fifties or sixties who received an inactivated influenza vaccine.

The chain joins TRBV19 to TRBJ2-6; D is unclear. Germline V gene data show CDR1 as LNHDA and CDR2 as SQIVND (reference sequence). V lost 7 bases and J lost 4, with 11 bases in between. This CDR3 spans 14 amino acids. The CDR3 region is CASTAFSGANVLTF. The DNA of the CDR3 is TGTGCCAGTACTGCATTCTCCGGGGCCAACGTCCTGACTTTC.

This clonotype was counted many times. The chain recombines TRBV4-3 with TRBJ2-5; D is undetermined. The V end lost 3 bases, the J end lost 2 bases, and 7 bases lay between the germline ends. CDR3 length: 13 residues. Germline V gene sequence: CDR1 LGHNA, CDR2 YSLEER. The CDR3 sequence: CASSQAVQETQYF. Written as DNA, the CDR3 is TGCGCCAGCAGCCAGGCGGTTCAAGAGACCCAGTACTTC.

This clonotype has just a few counts. V and J are TRBV5-1 and TRBJ1-1; D is uncertain. CDR3 length: 12 amino acids. Per the germline V gene, CDR1 is SGHRS and CDR2 is YFSETQ. V was shortened by 1 base and J by 7 bases, with 8 bases between the two germline ends. CDR3 sequence reads: CASSLNDVEAFF. In nucleotides, the CDR3 is TGCGCCAGCAGCTTGAACGACGTTGAAGCTTTCTTT.

This clonotype appeared a few times. This rearrangement joins TRBV27 to TRBJ2-7; D remains unclear. The germline V gene encodes CDR1 MNHEY and CDR2 SMNVEV (reference sequence). V lost 4 bases and J 0 bases, leaving 19 bases between the germline ends. The CDR3 has 17 amino acids. The CDR3 region is CASSSDRTNPNSYEQYF. Here the CDR3 DNA reads TGTGCCAGCAGTTCGGACCGAACCAACCCCAACTCCTACGAGCAGTACTTC.

This sequence joins TRBV27 and TRBJ2-7; 7 bases agree with TRBD2. The CDR3 is made up of 16 amino acids. The V and J ends lost 0 bases and 7 bases, in that order; junction bases with no gene match: 12. The germline CDR1 and CDR2 sequences are MNHEY and SMNVEV (reference sequence). The CDR3 loop is CASSLSFTGLMGEQYF. The DNA for the CDR3 is TGTGCCAGCAGTTTATCGTTTACGGGACTAATGGGAGAGCAGTACTTC.

This clonotype was seen only a few times. The genes are TRBV7-2 and TRBJ2-1, with D possibly TRBD2 on 6 matching bases. Between the trimmed V and J ends, which lost 10 bases and 5 bases, there was a span of 15 bases. The germline V gene encodes CDR1 SGHTA and CDR2 FQGNSA. This CDR3 spans 13 amino acids. The CDR3 loop is CATKTSTNNEQFF. In nucleotides, the CDR3 is TGTGCCACCAAAACTAGCACAAACAATGAGCAGTTCTTC.

This chain uses TRBV4-2 with TRBJ2-1; D may be TRBD1 (6 bases). The CDR3 is 19 residues long. V lost 6 bases and J lost 4, with 28 bases in between. The germline CDR1 and CDR2 sequences are LGHNA and YNFKEQ. CDR3 region: CASSTRQATFELRYNEQFF. The CDR3, as DNA: TGTGCCAGCAGTACAAGACAGGCGACCTTTGAGCTTCGGTACAATGAGCAGTTCTTC.

The CDR3: CASSKRDSETQYF. The CDR3 nucleotides read TGTGCCAGCAGCAAACGGGACTCAGAGACCCAGTACTTC. The rearrangement uses TRBV7-2 and TRBJ2-5, with TRBD2 as a possible D gene (6 bases). Trimming took off 5 bases at V and 4 bases at J, with 11 bases between the two ends. The CDR3 sequence is 13 residues long. Germline values: CDR1 SGHTA, CDR2 FQGNSA.

Only a few counts were recorded for this clonotype. The CDR3 nucleotides read TGTGCCAGCAGTCTCGGGACAGGGGGCTTAGATACGCAGTATTTT. Its translation is CASSLGTGGLDTQYF. J is TRBJ2-3 and V is TRBV28, with 12 bases that match TRBD1. The CDR3 totals 15 residues. Looked up from germline, CDR1 is MDHEN and CDR2 is SYDVKM. Unmatched junction bases numbered 5, after V lost 5 bases and J lost 5 bases.

This clonotype was seen a few times. This chain connects TRBV5-1 to TRBJ2-2; D may be TRBD2 (5 bases). The CDR3 has 16 residues. Deletions cut 3 bases from V and 0 bases from J, with 12 bases between. Germline V CDR1 and CDR2: SGHRS, YFSETQ. The CDR3: CASSWWESANTGELFF. The CDR3 DNA reads TGCGCCAGCAGCTGGTGGGAGAGCGCGAACACCGGGGAGCTGTTTTTT. Full variable domain (missing parts from reference TRBV5-1 and TRBJ2-2): KAGVTQTPRYLIKTRGQQVTLSCSPISGHRSVSWYQQTPGQGLQFLFEYFSETQRNKGNFPGRFSGRQFSNSRSEMNVSTLELGDSALYLCASSWWESANTGELFFGEGSRLTVL.

This clonotype was found a few times. V gene TRBV5-6 combines with J gene TRBJ2-7; no firm D call. There are 12 residues in the CDR3. Trimming removed 7 bases at V and 3 bases at J, with 11 bases between. CDR1 and CDR2 from the germline V gene are SGHDT and YYEEEE. The CDR3 DNA reads TGTGCCAGCGGGCCCTCGGACTACGAGCAGTACTTC. Amino acid sequence: CASGPSDYEQYF.

V is TRBV20-1 and J is TRBJ2-7; TRBD1 matches at 7 bases. Germline CDR1 and CDR2: DFQATT and SNEGSKA (reference sequence). The CDR3 runs to 14 residues. J was trimmed by 4 bases and V by 3 bases; bases with no gene match: 9. The CDR3 protein is CSARLTGLGYEQYF. CDR3 nucleotides: TGCAGTGCTAGGCTGACAGGGTTAGGATACGAGCAGTACTTC.

The chain uses TRBV20-1 and TRBJ2-1; the D gene is possibly TRBD1 (6 bases). This CDR3 has 12 amino acids. V dropped 6 bases and J dropped 3 bases, with 9 bases sitting between them. The germline CDR1 and CDR2 sequences are DFQATT and SNEGSKA (reference sequence). In nucleotides, the CDR3 is TGCAGTGCAGCCAGGGGCTACAATGAGCAGTTCTTC. Protein product: CSAARGYNEQFF.